This T cell receptor (beta chain) comes out of a study of shared clonotypes between healthy human individuals. Assay execution proceeded at the deep level. It was 200 to 250 ng DNA, approximately 28,000 T cell genomes, that sorted-subset replicate PCRs used. Repertoires were generated with immunoSEQ multiplex PCR, while TCRdb's copy carries only in-frame clones and drops some. This sample has 2 million to 3 million clones, with over 85% found just once. Comment on this clone: The antigen is not known.

General observations from the study: Limited genetic and exposure-history diversity came from having few donors.

CDR3 length: 14 residues. Losses at the gene ends were 5 bases for V and 8 bases for J; bases not matched to a gene: 8. Per the germline V gene, CDR1 is MNHEY and CDR2 is SVGAGI. J is TRBJ1-2 and V is TRBV6-5, with TRBD1 matching 10 bases. Sequencing input: naive CD4+ T cells from PBMCs. The sample's subset: CD45RA+ positively selected. The source of this sequence is a young man in good health. Some clones in this sample may be carry-over from other donors' samples. The CDR3 reads CASSPRQGAAGYTF. The CDR3 DNA reads TGTGCCAGCAGTCCTAGACAGGGGGCTGCCGGCTACACCTTC.